This T cell receptor beta chain stems from a study of T cell changes during pregnancy in multiple sclerosis. Libraries were prepared by immunoSEQ multiplex PCR; TCRdb keeps only in-frame clonotypes and omits some of them. The repertoire holds 47,000 or so clones, with roughly 89% as singletons. The material was peripheral blood, obtained after pregnancy. The receptor was isolated from a female donor in good health, enrolled as a control in a pregnancy study.

The CDR3 nucleotides read TGTGCCAGCAGTTCCCCTGGCAGGGGATATGGCTACACCTTC. Translated, it gives CASSSPGRGYGYTF. V and J are TRBV28 and TRBJ1-2, with a tentative D call TRBD1 (6 bases). Trimming shortened V by 4 bases and J by 5 bases, and 14 bases separated the two germline ends. CDR1 and CDR2 (germline): MDHEN, SYDVKM. The CDR3 totals 14 residues.